These T cell receptor beta chains were read from a single sample in a study of cytomegalovirus exposure and HLA in healthy donors. The protocol was immunoSEQ multiplex PCR, while the TCRdb copy is restricted to in-frame clones and leaves out a portion. The data hold about 97,000 clones, with 73% observed a single time. The sequenced material came from PBMCs. These receptors were collected from a man aged 40-55 years in good health and CMV-seronegative. Both conserved end residues are part of each CDR3. D genes are given only for firm matches. Expanded clones are given a class, and other clones once, few, many or no size at all.

TRBV15	NA	TRBJ2-7	NA	TGTGCCACCAGCAGGGGCGGGGGCCCAATTACCTACGAGCAGTACTTC	CATSRGGGPITYEQYF
TRBV15	TRBD1	TRBJ1-5	NA	TGTGCCACCAGCAGAGAGACAGGGTTCAATCAGCCCCAGCATTTT	CATSRETGFNQPQHF
TRBV5-3	NA	TRBJ1-5	NA	TGTGCCAGAAGCTTATACAGGAGCAATCAGCCCCAGCATTTT	CARSLYRSNQPQHF
TRBV27	TRBD1	TRBJ2-7	NA	TGTGCCAGCAGTCTTATCGGGACAGCTACCTACGAGCAGTACTTC	CASSLIGTATYEQYF
TRBV28	TRBD1	TRBJ1-1	NA	TGTGCCAGCAGGACCCAGGGGGCGACCGGGTTAGCTTTCTTT	CASRTQGATGLAFF
TRBV5-4	TRBD1	TRBJ2-7	NA	TGTGCCAGCAGCTGGGGGGACAGGGACTACGAGCAGTACTTC	CASSWGDRDYEQYF
TRBV15	TRBD1	TRBJ1-6	NA	TGTGCCACCAGCAGACCCGGGACAGGGCATTCACCCCTCCACTTT	CATSRPGTGHSPLHF
TRBV6-6	NA	TRBJ2-7	NA	TGTGCCAGCAGTTACACCCTAGGCTACGAGCAGTACTTC	CASSYTLGYEQYF
TRBV5-5	NA	TRBJ2-7	few	TGTGCCAGCAGCTTGGGAGTCTACGAGCAGTACTTC	CASSLGVYEQYF
TRBV28	TRBD1	TRBJ2-2	NA	TGTGCCAGCAGCTATCAGAACAGGGGGCGAGGCACCGGGGAGCTGTTTTTT	CASSYQNRGRGTGELFF
TRBV19	NA	TRBJ1-1	few	TGTGCCAGTAGTGTCCCGAATAGATTTATCATTTTGCGGCTGAACACTGAAGCTTTCTTT	CASSVPNRFIILRLNTEAFF
TRBV29-1	NA	TRBJ2-7	few	TGCAGCGTCCCGATTGCGTACGAGCAGTACTTC	CSVPIAYEQYF
TRBV28	TRBD1	TRBJ2-3	NA	TGTGCCAGCCCTCCCCGGGGACAGACCCGTGGCACAGATACGCAGTATTTT	CASPPRGQTRGTDTQYF
TRBV4-3	TRBD2	TRBJ2-2	NA	TGCGCCAGCAGCCAAGATCAACTAGCGGGGGAGACCGGGGAGCTGTTTTTT	CASSQDQLAGETGELFF
TRBV7-9	NA	TRBJ1-3	NA	TGTGCCAGCAGCTTCTCCATAGACTACTCTGGAAACACCATATATTTT	CASSFSIDYSGNTIYF
TRBV19	NA	TRBJ2-5	NA	TGTGCCAGTAGTCCAGACCCGGAGGAGACCCAGTACTTC	CASSPDPEETQYF
TRBV7-9	TRBD1	TRBJ2-7	NA	TGTGCCAGCAGCTTAGACAGGGGGCATTCAGGCGAGCAGTACTTC	CASSLDRGHSGEQYF
TRBV5-4	TRBD1	TRBJ2-5	NA	TGTGCCAGCAGCAAGCCTGGGGACAGGGCCCAAGAGACCCAGTACTTC	CASSKPGDRAQETQYF
TRBV5-4	TRBD1	TRBJ1-2	NA	TGTGCCAGCAGCGCGCGGGGACAGAGCCCCTTTTCCTACACCTTC	CASSARGQSPFSYTF
TRBV7-9	NA	TRBJ2-4	many	TGTGCCAGCGCACACGTAGGGGGAGCCAAAAACATTCAGTACTTC	CASAHVGGAKNIQYF
TRBV6-5	NA	TRBJ1-5	NA	TGTGCCAGCAGTTACTCGTCAGATTTCAATCAGCCCCAGCATTTT	CASSYSSDFNQPQHF
TRBV5-1	NA	TRBJ2-7	NA	TGCGCCAGCAGTGCGGGGTACGAGCAGTACTTC	CASSAGYEQYF
TRBV6-1	TRBD1	TRBJ2-5	NA	TGTGCCAGCATTGGGACAGTACGTATAGAGCAGTACTTC	CASIGTVRIEQYF
TRBV27	NA	TRBJ2-5	NA	TGTGCCAGCAGTTTATACTTCCAAGAGACCCAGTACTTC	CASSLYFQETQYF
TRBV10-3	TRBD2	TRBJ2-3	NA	TGTGCCATCACTGGGACTAGCGGGGGGGCATCAGATACGCAGTATTTT	CAITGTSGGASDTQYF
TRBV19	NA	TRBJ1-2	NA	TGTGCCAGTAGTATAGATCGGCGGACAGTTTATGGCTACACCTTC	CASSIDRRTVYGYTF
TRBV6-6	NA	TRBJ1-5	few	TGTGCCAGCAGTTACTTCCGAGGGAGGGAGAATCAGCCCCAGCATTTT	CASSYFRGRENQPQHF
TRBV7-3	NA	TRBJ2-7	NA	TGTGCCAGCAGCTTAAAGGAGACCTACGAGCAGTACTTC	CASSLKETYEQYF
TRBV5-4	NA	TRBJ2-3	once	TGTGCCAGCAGCTTGAGTCGGGGTTGGGGAGATACGCAGTATTTT	CASSLSRGWGDTQYF
TRBV5-1	NA	TRBJ2-1	once	TGCGCCAGCAGCTTGGGAGGGGGGGCCACCCCAGAGCAGTTCTTC	CASSLGGGATPEQFF
TRBV20-1	TRBD1	TRBJ2-1	once	TGCAGAGGACAGGGAGGCAATGAGCAGTTCTTC	CRGQGGNEQFF
TRBV11-2	TRBD1	TRBJ2-5	NA	TGTGCCAGCAGCTTCGGACAGGGGGCAGAGACCCAGTACTTC	CASSFGQGAETQYF
TRBV7-9	NA	TRBJ2-5	NA	TGTGCCAGCAGCTTACTCGCGGGGTTCCAAGAGACCCAGTACTTC	CASSLLAGFQETQYF
TRBV4-2	NA	TRBJ2-7	few	TGTGCCAGCAGCCAAGGGGGAGGGGGTCCCTACGAGCAGTACTTC	CASSQGGGGPYEQYF
TRBV19	NA	TRBJ2-7	NA	TGTGCCAGTAGTGCGCAACTAGGGGGCGAGCAGTACTTC	CASSAQLGGEQYF
TRBV28	NA	TRBJ2-7	once	TGTGCCAGCAGTCCGACTTACGAGCAGTACTTC	CASSPTYEQYF
TRBV5-1	NA	TRBJ1-1	few	TGCGCCAGCACCCTATATTCCCCCTCCACTGAAGCTTTCTTT	CASTLYSPSTEAFF
TRBV9	TRBD1	TRBJ1-2	NA	TGTGCCAGCAGCGCAAAGAAAGGGACAGGGGGGAGTTATGGCTACACCTTC	CASSAKKGTGGSYGYTF
TRBV13	NA	TRBJ2-3	NA	TGTGCCAGCAGCTCCCCCCCCCTAGCGATAGATACGCAGTATTTT	CASSSPPLAIDTQYF
TRBV4-2	NA	TRBJ2-7	NA	TGTGCCAGCAGCCGGAGGGACGAGCAGTACTTC	CASSRRDEQYF
TRBV28	TRBD1	TRBJ1-2	NA	TGTGCCAGCAGTTTATGGACAGGGAGCGGCTATGGCTACACCTTC	CASSLWTGSGYGYTF
TRBV7-9	TRBD1	TRBJ1-1	few	TGTGCCAGCAGCACCAGGGGGCGCGATGACACTGAAGCTTTCTTT	CASSTRGRDDTEAFF
TRBV5-1	NA	TRBJ2-7	NA	TGCGCCAGCAGCGCTGGATCCGGGACAGCGGGCGAGCAGTACTTC	CASSAGSGTAGEQYF
TRBV9	NA	TRBJ2-3	once	TGTGCCAGCAGCGTAGGACTACAGGGACCCCGCACAGATACGCAGTATTTT	CASSVGLQGPRTDTQYF
TRBV4-2	NA	TRBJ2-5	NA	TGTGCCAGCAGCCTAAACCTCAGGGGACCAAGCGTGGCCCAGTACTTC	CASSLNLRGPSVAQYF
TRBV28	NA	TRBJ2-2	NA	TGTGCCAGCATCGGGTCTAGTCGCACCGGGGAGCTGTTTTTT	CASIGSSRTGELFF